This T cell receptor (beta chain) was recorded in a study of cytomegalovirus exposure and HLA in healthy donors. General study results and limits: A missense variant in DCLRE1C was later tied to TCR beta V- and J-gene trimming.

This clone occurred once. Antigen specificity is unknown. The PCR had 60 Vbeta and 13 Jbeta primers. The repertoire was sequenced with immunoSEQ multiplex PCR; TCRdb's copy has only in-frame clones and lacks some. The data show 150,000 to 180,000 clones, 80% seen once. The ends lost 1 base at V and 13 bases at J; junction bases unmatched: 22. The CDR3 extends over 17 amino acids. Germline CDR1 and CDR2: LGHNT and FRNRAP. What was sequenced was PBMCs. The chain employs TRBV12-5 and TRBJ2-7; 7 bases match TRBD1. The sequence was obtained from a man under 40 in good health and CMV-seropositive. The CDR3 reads CASGLEITGQRALSAYF. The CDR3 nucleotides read TGTGCTAGTGGTTTGGAGATTACGGGACAGAGGGCTCTTAGCGCCTACTTC. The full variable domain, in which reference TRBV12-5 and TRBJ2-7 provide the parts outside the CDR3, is DARVTQTPRHKVTEMGQEVTMRCQPILGHNTVFWYRQTMMQGLELLAYFRNRAPLDDSGMPKDRFSAEMPDATLATLKIQPSEPRDSAVYFCASGLEITGQRALSAYFGPGTRLTVT.